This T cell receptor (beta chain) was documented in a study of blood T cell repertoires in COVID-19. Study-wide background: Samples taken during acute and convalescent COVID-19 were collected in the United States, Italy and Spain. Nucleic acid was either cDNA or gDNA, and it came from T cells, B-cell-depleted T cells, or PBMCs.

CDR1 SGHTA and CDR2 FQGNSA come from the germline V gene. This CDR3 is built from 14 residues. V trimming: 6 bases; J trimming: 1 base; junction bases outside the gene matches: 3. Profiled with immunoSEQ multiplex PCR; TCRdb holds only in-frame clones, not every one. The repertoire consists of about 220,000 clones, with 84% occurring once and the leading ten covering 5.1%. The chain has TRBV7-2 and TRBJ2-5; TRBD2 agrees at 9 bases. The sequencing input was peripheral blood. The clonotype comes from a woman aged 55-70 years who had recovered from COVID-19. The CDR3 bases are TGTGCCAGCAGTCCGGGACTAGCCCAAGAGACCCAGTACTTC. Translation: CASSPGLAQETQYF.